This T cell receptor (beta chain) comes out of a study of regulatory T cells in long-lasting Graves disease. This clonotype was observed a handful of times. CDR3-region Arm-PCR and iRepertoire HTBI primers produced the TCR beta libraries. TCRdb ran MiXCR on the multiplex PCR reads and lists one entry per CDR3 protein. This sample has a few hundred thousand distinct CDR3 sequences, with about 20% found just once. Time point specified: persistent/refractory GD, antithyroid drugs over 5 years with positive TRAb. The TCR library used RNA extracted from PBMCs. A peripheral blood sample, roughly 8.5 milliliters in volume, was drawn into EDTA tubes. Sequenced here: peripheral blood mononuclear cells (PBMCs), sampled when the disease was refractory, from a patient treated with antithyroid drugs. This clonotype originated in a female donor with Graves disease.

The CDR3 DNA sequence: TGCAGTGCTAAACCGTTAAGGGGGATGAACACTGAAGCTTTCTTT. Encoded protein: CSAKPLRGMNTEAFF. The rearrangement links TRBV20-1 to TRBJ1-1, with D possibly matching TRBD1 (6 bases). Trimming took off 4 bases at V and 0 bases at J, with 15 bases between the two ends. CDR1 is DFQATT, CDR2 SNEGSKA, per germline (reference sequence). This CDR3 spans 15 amino acids.